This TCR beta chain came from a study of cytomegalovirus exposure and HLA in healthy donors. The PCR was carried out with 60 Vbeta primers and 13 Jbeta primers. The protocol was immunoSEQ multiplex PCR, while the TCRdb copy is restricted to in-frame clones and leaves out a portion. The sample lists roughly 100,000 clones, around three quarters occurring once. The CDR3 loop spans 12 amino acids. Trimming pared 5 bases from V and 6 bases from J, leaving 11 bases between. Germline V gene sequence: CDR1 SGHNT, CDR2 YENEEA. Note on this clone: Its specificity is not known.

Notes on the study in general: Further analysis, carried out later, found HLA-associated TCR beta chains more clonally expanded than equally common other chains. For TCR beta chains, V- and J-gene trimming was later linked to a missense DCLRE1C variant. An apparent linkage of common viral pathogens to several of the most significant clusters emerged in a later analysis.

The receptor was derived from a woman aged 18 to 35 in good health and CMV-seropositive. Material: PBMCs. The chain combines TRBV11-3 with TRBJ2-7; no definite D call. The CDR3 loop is CASSKSRLEQYF. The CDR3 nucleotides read TGTGCCAGCAGCAAATCGAGGCTCGAGCAGTACTTC. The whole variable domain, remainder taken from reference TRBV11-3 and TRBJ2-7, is EAGVVQSPRYKIIEKKQPVAFWCNPISGHNTLYWYLQNLGQGPELLIRYENEEAVDDSQLPKDRFSAERLKGVDSTLKIQPAELGDSAVYLCASSKSRLEQYFGPGTRLTVT.